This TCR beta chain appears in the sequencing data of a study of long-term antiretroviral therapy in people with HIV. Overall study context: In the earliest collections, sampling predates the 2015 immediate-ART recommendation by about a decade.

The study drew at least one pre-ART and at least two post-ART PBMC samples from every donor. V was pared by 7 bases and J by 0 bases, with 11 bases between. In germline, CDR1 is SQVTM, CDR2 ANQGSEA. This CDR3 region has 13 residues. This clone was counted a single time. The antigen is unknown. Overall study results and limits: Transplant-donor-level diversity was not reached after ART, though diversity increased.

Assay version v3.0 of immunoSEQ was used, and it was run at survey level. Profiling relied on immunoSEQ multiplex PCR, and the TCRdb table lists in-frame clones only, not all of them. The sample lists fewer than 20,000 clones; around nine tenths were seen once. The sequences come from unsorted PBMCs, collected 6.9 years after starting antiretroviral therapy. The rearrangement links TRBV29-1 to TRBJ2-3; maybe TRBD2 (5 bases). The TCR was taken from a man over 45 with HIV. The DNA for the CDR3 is TGCAGCGCTGGGCGGACTAGCACAGATACGCAGTATTTT. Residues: CSAGRTSTDTQYF.